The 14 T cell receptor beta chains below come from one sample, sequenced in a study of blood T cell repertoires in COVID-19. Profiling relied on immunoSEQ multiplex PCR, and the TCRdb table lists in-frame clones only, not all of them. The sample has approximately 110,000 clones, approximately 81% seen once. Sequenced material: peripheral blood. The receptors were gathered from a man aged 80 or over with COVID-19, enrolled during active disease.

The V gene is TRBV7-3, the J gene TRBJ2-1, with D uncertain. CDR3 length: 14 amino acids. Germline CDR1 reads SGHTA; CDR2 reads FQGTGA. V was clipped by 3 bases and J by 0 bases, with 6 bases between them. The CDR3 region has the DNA TGTGCCAGCAGCTTGACTCACTCCTACAATGAGCAGTTCTTC. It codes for CASSLTHSYNEQFF.

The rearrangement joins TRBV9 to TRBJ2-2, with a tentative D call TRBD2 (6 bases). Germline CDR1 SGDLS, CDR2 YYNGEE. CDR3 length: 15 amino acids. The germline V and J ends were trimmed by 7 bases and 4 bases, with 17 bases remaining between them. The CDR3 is CASSTEGRITGELFF. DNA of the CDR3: TGTGCCAGCTCCACGGAGGGAAGAATCACCGGGGAGCTGTTTTTT.

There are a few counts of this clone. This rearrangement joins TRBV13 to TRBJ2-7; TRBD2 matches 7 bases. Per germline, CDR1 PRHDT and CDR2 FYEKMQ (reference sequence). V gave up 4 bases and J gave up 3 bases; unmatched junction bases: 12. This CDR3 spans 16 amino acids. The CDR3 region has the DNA TGTGCCAGCAGCTCAACCGGGGGAGGGAGGAACTACGAGCAGTACTTC. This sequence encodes CASSSTGGGRNYEQYF.

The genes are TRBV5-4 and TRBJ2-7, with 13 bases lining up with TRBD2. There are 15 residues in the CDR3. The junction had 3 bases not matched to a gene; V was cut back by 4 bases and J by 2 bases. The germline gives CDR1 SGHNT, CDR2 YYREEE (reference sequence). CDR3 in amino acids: CASSHTSGRAYEQYF. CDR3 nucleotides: TGTGCCAGCAGCCATACTAGCGGGAGGGCCTACGAGCAGTACTTC.

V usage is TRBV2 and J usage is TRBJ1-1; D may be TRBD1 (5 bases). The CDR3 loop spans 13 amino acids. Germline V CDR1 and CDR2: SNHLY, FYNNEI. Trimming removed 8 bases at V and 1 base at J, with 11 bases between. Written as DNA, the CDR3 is TGTGCCAGCCGAAGGGGATCGAACACTGAAGCTTTCTTT. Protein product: CASRRGSNTEAFF.

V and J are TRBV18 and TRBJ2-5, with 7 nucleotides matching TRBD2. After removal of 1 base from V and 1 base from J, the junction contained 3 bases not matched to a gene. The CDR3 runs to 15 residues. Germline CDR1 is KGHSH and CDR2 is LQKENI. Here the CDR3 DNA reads TGTGCCAGCTCACCACGGGCTAGCGGCCAAGAGACCCAGTACTTC. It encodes CASSPRASGQETQYF.

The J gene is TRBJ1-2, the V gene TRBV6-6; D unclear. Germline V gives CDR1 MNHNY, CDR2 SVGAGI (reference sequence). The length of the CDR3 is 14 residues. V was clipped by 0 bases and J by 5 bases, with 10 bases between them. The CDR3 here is CASSYSRDMYGYTF. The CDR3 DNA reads TGTGCCAGCAGTTACTCTCGGGATATGTATGGCTACACCTTC.

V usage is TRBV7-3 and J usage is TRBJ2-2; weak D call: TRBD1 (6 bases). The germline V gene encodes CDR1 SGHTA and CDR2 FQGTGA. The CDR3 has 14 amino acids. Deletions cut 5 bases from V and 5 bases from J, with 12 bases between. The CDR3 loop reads CASSVKQGTGELFF. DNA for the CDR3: TGTGCCAGCAGCGTCAAACAGGGTACCGGGGAGCTGTTTTTT.

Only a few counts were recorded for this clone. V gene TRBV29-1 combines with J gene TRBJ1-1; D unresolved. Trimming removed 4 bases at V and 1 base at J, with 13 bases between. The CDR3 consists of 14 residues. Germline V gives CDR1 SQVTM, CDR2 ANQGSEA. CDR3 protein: CSVARSAANTEAFF. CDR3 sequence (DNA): TGCAGCGTTGCCCGAAGCGCGGCGAACACTGAAGCTTTCTTT.

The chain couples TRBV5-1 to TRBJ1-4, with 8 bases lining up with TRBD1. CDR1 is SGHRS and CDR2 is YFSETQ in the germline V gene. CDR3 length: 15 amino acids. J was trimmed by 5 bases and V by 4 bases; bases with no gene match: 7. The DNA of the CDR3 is TGCGCCAGCAGCGCCGGACAGGGACAAAATGAAAAACTGTTTTTT. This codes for CASSAGQGQNEKLFF.

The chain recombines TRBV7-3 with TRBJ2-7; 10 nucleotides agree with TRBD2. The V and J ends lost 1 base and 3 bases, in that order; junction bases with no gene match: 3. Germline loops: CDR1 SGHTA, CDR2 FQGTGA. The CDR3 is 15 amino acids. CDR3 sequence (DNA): TGTGCCAGCAGCTTAAGCATAGCGGGAGGCTACGAGCAGTACTTC. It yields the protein CASSLSIAGGYEQYF.

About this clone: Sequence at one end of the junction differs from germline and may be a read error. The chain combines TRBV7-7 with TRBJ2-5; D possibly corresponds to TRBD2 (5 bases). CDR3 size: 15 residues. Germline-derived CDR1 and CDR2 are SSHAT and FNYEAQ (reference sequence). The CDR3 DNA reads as TGTGCTAGCAGCTTGGGGAGTACTAGTGTGGAGACCCAGTACTTC. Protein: CASSLGSTSVETQYF. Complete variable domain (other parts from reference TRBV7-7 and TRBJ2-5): GAGVSQSPRYKVTKRGQDVTLRCDPISSHATLYWYQQALGQGPEFLTYFNYEAQPDKSGLPSDRFSAERPEGSISTLTIQRTEQRDSAMYRCASSLGSTSVETQYFGPGTRLLVL.

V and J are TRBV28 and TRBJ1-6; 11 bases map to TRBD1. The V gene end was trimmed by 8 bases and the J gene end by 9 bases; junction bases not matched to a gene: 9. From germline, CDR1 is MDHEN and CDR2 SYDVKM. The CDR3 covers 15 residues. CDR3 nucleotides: TGTGCCAGCGTGACCGCCGGGACAGGGGGTTCACCCCTCCACTTT. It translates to CASVTAGTGGSPLHF. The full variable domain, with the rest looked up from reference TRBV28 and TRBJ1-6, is DVKVTQSSRYLVKRTGEKVFLECVQDMDHENMFWYRQDPGLGLRLIYFSYDVKMKEKGDIPEGYSVSREKKERFSLILESASTNQTSMYLCASVTAGTGGSPLHFGNGTRLTVT.

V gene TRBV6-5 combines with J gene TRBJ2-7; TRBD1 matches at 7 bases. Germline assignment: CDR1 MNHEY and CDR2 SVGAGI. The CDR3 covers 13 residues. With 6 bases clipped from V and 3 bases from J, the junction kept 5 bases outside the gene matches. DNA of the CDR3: TGTGCCAGCAGGACAGGGATTAGCTACGAGCAGTACTTC. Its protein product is CASRTGISYEQYF.